This passage covers 23 T cell receptor beta chains from one sample sequenced in a study of T cells in Graves' hyperthyroidism and ophthalmopathy. Amplification yielded TCR beta CDR3 regions, with RNA transcripts as the source. Primed by the HTBI set, a first-round RT-PCR was run on the TCR CDR3. Each CDR3 protein is one row after TCRdb ran MiXCR on the multiplex PCR reads. The table lists around 600,000 distinct CDR3 sequences, less than 20% of them singletons, with about 7% in the top ten. Sequencing was carried out using blood. These receptors were collected from a woman aged 25-40 years with Graves' hyperthyroidism.

This clonotype was seen only a few times. This rearrangement joins TRBV6-2 or TRBV6-3 to TRBJ2-7, with no clear D. This CDR3 has 14 residues. From germline, CDR1 is MNHEY and CDR2 SVGEGT. V was clipped by 6 bases and J by 6 bases, with 18 bases between them. The CDR3: CASSRPTNFGEQYF. CDR3 nucleotide sequence: TGTGCCAGCAGCCGTCCCACTAATTTCGGCGAGCAGTACTTC.

Points on this clonotype: The DNA is omitted, as the CDR3 cannot be located on it reliably, and the CDR3 follows TCRdb's listing. The chain couples TRBV20-1 to TRBJ2-7; the table gives TRBD2 as D, unverified against the DNA. The CDR3 numbers 11 amino acids, ends counted. From germline, CDR1 is DFQATT and CDR2 SNEGSKA (reference sequence). The CDR3 loop is CSTSVSHEQYF.

This chain connects TRBV5-1 to TRBJ2-7; D not certain. The CDR3 has 13 residues. Per the germline V gene, CDR1 is SGHRS and CDR2 is YFSETQ. V lost 1 base and J lost 1, with 6 bases in between. The CDR3 DNA reads TGCGCCAGCAGCTTGCGGATTTCCTACGAGCAGTACTTC. It codes for CASSLRISYEQYF.

J is TRBJ2-3 and V is TRBV10-1; 11 bases are shared with TRBD2. After removal of 5 bases from V and 5 bases from J, the junction contained 6 bases not matched to a gene. Germline-derived CDR1 and CDR2 are WNHNN and SYGVQD (reference sequence). The CDR3 length is 15 residues. DNA of the CDR3: TGCGCCAGCAGTTTAGCGGGAGGGCCGGGAGATACGCAGTATTTT. Translation: CASSLAGGPGDTQYF.

Concerning this clonotype: Germline and junction disagree at one end, which may indicate a read error. The chain combines TRBV7-6 with TRBJ1-1; possibly TRBD1 for D (6 bases). This CDR3 is 13 amino acids long. Germline V gene sequence: CDR1 SGHVS, CDR2 FNYEAQ. Here the CDR3 DNA reads TGTGCCAGCAGCTTATGGGGGCGTACTGAAGCTTTATTT. Protein product: CASSLWGRTEALF.

A word on this clonotype: Mismatch with germline at one junction end may stem from a read error. The V and J genes are TRBV6-1 and TRBJ2-3; weak D call: TRBD2 (6 bases). The CDR3 consists of 16 residues. In germline, CDR1 is MNHNS, CDR2 SASEGT. CDR3 residues: CAGSDLLERVTDTQYF. CDR3 bases: TGTGCCGGCAGCGATCTCTTGGAGCGGGTCACAGATACGCAGTATTTT.

This clonotype was observed a handful of times. The chain has TRBV25-1 and TRBJ2-7; 11 nucleotides line up with TRBD2. The CDR3 length is 16 residues. CDR1 and CDR2 from the germline V gene are MGHDK and SYGVNS. The V segment lost 5 bases and the J segment 3 bases; nucleotides outside the gene matches: 9. The DNA for the CDR3 is TGTGCCAGCAGTAGGCCCGGGACTAGCGGAGTCTACGAGCAGTACTTC. The encoded protein is CASSRPGTSGVYEQYF.

This clonotype was seen more than once but under ten times. This could be a read error, since a much larger clone is one nucleotide away. This chain connects TRBV7-9 to TRBJ1-1; D not resolved. V was cut by 5 bases and J by 6 bases, with 19 bases left in between. Germline values: CDR1 SEHNR, CDR2 FQNEAQ (reference sequence). The CDR3 is 15 residues long. Here the CDR3 reads CASSIMEGVGPEAFF. The CDR3 DNA is TGTGCCAGCAGCATAATGGAGGGCGTCGGCCCTGAAGCTTTCTTT.

This clonotype occurred a few times. V gene TRBV20-1 combines with J gene TRBJ2-7; a possible D gene is TRBD1 (5 bases). Per the germline V gene, CDR1 is DFQATT and CDR2 is SNEGSKA (reference sequence). The V and J ends lost 3 bases and 5 bases respectively, with 20 bases between them. The CDR3 is 15 amino acids. Written as DNA, the CDR3 is TGCAGTGCTAGGTCGGTCGTGGCAGGGTGGGACGAGCAGTACTTC. The encoded protein is CSARSVVAGWDEQYF.

The rearrangement uses TRBV6-2 or TRBV6-3 and TRBJ1-5; unclear D gene. From germline, CDR1 is MNHEY and CDR2 SVGEGT. This CDR3 contains 16 residues. With 8 bases removed from V and 1 base from J, the gap between germline ends came to 18 bases. The CDR3 loop reads CASLLVVGRSNQPQHF. CDR3 in DNA: TGTGCCAGCTTGTTGGTTGTGGGTAGAAGCAATCAGCCCCAGCATTTT.

Remarks on this clonotype: Since a much larger clone is just one base distant, this may be a read error. The chain uses TRBV29-1 and TRBJ2-1; 16 nucleotides match TRBD2. CDR1 SQVTM and CDR2 ANQGSEA come from the germline V gene. CDR3 length equals 17 residues. After removal of 0 bases from V and 8 bases from J, the junction contained 7 bases not matched to a gene. Written as DNA, the CDR3 is TGCAGCGTTGAAGATCGAGGGACTAGCGGGAGGGCCGATGAGCAGTTCTTC. It encodes CSVEDRGTSGRADEQFF.

Many counts were recorded for this clonotype. The genes are TRBV18 and TRBJ2-5; 7 bases are a match to TRBD1. With 3 bases clipped from V and 7 bases from J, the junction kept 8 bases outside the gene matches. CDR3 length: 14 residues. Per the germline V gene, CDR1 is KGHSH and CDR2 is LQKENI. The CDR3 loop reads CASSPGTAGGTQYF. The CDR3 DNA follows: TGTGCCAGCTCACCGGGGACAGCAGGGGGGACCCAGTACTTC.

There are many counts of this clonotype. This rearrangement joins TRBV14 to TRBJ1-1; D is ambiguous. Germline V gives CDR1 SGHDN, CDR2 FVKESK. The CDR3 is 13 residues long. The V and J ends lost 0 bases and 4 bases respectively, with 6 bases between them. The DNA for the CDR3 is TGTGCCAGCAGCCAAGATCCGATCACTGAAGCTTTCTTT. Translated: CASSQDPITEAFF.

This clonotype was picked up many times. This chain links TRBV7-8 with TRBJ2-7; D uncertain. Germline values: CDR1 SGHVS, CDR2 FQNEAQ. Trimming took off 4 bases at V and 0 bases at J, with 10 bases between the two ends. The CDR3 spans 14 residues. Here the CDR3 DNA reads TGTGCCAGCAGCTCTAATCCGGACTCCTACGAGCAGTACTTC. This codes for CASSSNPDSYEQYF. Full variable domain (rest looked up from reference TRBV7-8 and TRBJ2-7): GAGVSQSPRYKVAKRGQDVALRCDPISGHVSLFWYQQALGQGPEFLTYFQNEAQLDKSGLPSDRFFAERPEGSVSTLKIQRTQQEDSAVYLCASSSNPDSYEQYFGPGTRLTVT.

This clonotype appeared a few times. The gene calls are TRBV20-1 and TRBJ2-3, with TRBD2 identical over 12 bases. The CDR3 totals 15 residues. Germline-derived CDR1 and CDR2 are DFQATT and SNEGSKA (reference sequence). Trimming removed 0 bases from V and 3 bases from J; junction bases left unmatched: 1. The CDR3 here is CSARDLAGGTDTQYF. CDR3 nucleotides: TGCAGTGCTAGAGATCTAGCGGGGGGGACAGATACGCAGTATTTT.

Comment on this clonotype: Given a much more abundant clone one base away, this may be a read error. The chain has TRBV12-3 or TRBV12-4 and TRBJ2-2, with no clear D. This CDR3 region has 12 residues. Deletions cut 3 bases from V and 7 bases from J, with 6 bases between. The CDR3 spells CASSFSLGELFF. The CDR3, as DNA: TGTGCCAGCAGTTTTTCGCTCGGGGAGCTGTTTTTT.

This clonotype was detected many times. This sequence joins TRBV12-3 or TRBV12-4 and TRBJ1-1; D not certain. CDR3 length equals 15 residues. With 1 base removed from V and 4 bases from J, the gap between germline ends came to 13 bases. The CDR3 coding sequence is TGTGCCAGCAGTTTAGGGTTCACAGTTTCCACTGAAGCTTTCTTT. Its protein product is CASSLGFTVSTEAFF.

The V and J genes are TRBV7-9 and TRBJ2-7; the match to TRBD1 covers 7 bases. V was pared by 5 bases and J by 5 bases, with 12 bases of the junction left unmatched. The CDR3 contains 15 residues. CDR1 is SEHNR, CDR2 FQNEAQ, per germline (reference sequence). This CDR3 is CASSHSRQGADEQYF. The CDR3, as DNA: TGTGCCAGCAGCCACAGTAGACAGGGTGCCGACGAGCAGTACTTC.

This clonotype was counted a few times. The CDR3 reads CASSPTMRGSSYEQYF. CDR3 coding DNA: TGTGCCAGCAGTCCTACCATGAGGGGGTCGTCCTACGAGCAGTACTTC. This rearrangement joins TRBV28 to TRBJ2-7; D might be TRBD1 (6 bases). The germline CDR1 and CDR2 sequences are MDHEN and SYDVKM. The CDR3 extends over 16 amino acids. With 5 bases removed from V and 1 base from J, the gap between germline ends came to 18 bases.

This chain links TRBV27 with TRBJ1-6; no definite D call. The CDR3 totals 13 residues. Trimming removed 6 bases from V and 5 bases from J, with 8 bases in between. The V gene's germline CDR1 is MNHEY and CDR2 SMNVEV (reference sequence). The CDR3 coding sequence is TGTGCCAGCAGATCCACCAATAATTCACCCCTCCACTTT. This gives the protein CASRSTNNSPLHF.

This clonotype turned up a few times. V usage is TRBV28 and J usage is TRBJ2-3; D remains unclear. V shed 2 bases and J shed 2 bases, with 8 bases lying between them. The CDR3 covers 14 residues. Germline CDR1 MDHEN, CDR2 SYDVKM. CDR3: CASSLGRFTDTQYF. The CDR3 DNA sequence: TGTGCCAGCAGTTTAGGGCGGTTCACAGATACGCAGTATTTT.

This clonotype was counted between two and nine times. This chain uses TRBV28 with TRBJ1-5, with 7 nucleotides matching TRBD1. CDR1 MDHEN and CDR2 SYDVKM come from the germline V gene. V was pared by 5 bases and J by 7 bases, with 5 bases of the junction left unmatched. This CDR3 has 13 residues. This CDR3 reads CASSPETGQPQHF. The CDR3 DNA sequence: TGTGCCAGCAGTCCCGAGACAGGGCAGCCCCAGCATTTT. Complete variable domain (other parts from reference TRBV28 and TRBJ1-5): DVKVTQSSRYLVKRTGEKVFLECVQDMDHENMFWYRQDPGLGLRLIYFSYDVKMKEKGDIPEGYSVSREKKERFSLILESASTNQTSMYLCASSPETGQPQHFGDGTRLSIL.

The chain is built from TRBV18 and TRBJ2-1, with 8 nucleotides matching TRBD1. Germline CDR1 and CDR2: KGHSH and LQKENI. J lost 8 bases, V lost 3 bases, and 0 bases had no gene match. This CDR3 contains 12 residues. In nucleotides, the CDR3 is TGTGCCAGCTCACCGACAGGGGATGAGCAGTTCTTC. Protein: CASSPTGDEQFF.